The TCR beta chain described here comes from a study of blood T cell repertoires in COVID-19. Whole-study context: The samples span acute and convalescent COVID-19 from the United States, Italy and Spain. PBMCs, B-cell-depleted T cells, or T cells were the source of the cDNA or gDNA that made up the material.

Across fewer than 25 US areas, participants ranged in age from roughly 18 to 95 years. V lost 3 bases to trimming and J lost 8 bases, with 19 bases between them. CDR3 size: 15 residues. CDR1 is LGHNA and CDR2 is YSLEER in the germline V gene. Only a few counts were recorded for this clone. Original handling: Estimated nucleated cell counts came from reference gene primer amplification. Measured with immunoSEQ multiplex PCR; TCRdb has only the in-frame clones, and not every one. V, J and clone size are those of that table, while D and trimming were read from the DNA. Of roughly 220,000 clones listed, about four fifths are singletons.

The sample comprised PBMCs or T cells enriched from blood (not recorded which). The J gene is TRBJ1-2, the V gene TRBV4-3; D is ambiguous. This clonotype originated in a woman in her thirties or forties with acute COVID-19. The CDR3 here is CASSQDPIAGGGYTF. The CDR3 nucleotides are TGCGCCAGCAGCCAGGACCCCATTGCCGGCGGGGGCTACACCTTC.